The clone carrying this T cell receptor (beta chain) was recorded once. Trimming stripped 5 bases from V and 4 bases from J, with 17 bases between. Per germline, CDR1 LNHDA and CDR2 SQIVND (reference sequence). This CDR3 is 15 amino acids long. Study processing details: Reference gene primer amplification yielded estimated nucleated cell counts. The assay was immunoSEQ multiplex PCR, and TCRdb's table has in-frame clones only and misses some. V and J calls and clone size are as listed in that table; D and trimming were resolved from the DNA. Found here are some 70,000 clones, 65% to 90% of them singletons; the top ten hold 40% to 45%. This sample was taken from a study of blood T cell repertoires in COVID-19. For the study at large: The origin of the acute and convalescent COVID-19 samples was the United States, Italy and Spain. PBMCs, B-cell-depleted T cells, or T cells were the source of the cDNA or gDNA that made up the material.

This rearrangement joins TRBV19 to TRBJ2-5, with D possibly matching TRBD2 (6 bases). The receptor was isolated from a man older than 75 with acute or convalescent COVID-19. The sequenced sample was peripheral blood. The CDR3: CASSFGSGSAETQYF. The CDR3 nucleotides read TGTGCCAGTAGTTTTGGATCCGGGAGTGCAGAGACCCAGTACTTC.